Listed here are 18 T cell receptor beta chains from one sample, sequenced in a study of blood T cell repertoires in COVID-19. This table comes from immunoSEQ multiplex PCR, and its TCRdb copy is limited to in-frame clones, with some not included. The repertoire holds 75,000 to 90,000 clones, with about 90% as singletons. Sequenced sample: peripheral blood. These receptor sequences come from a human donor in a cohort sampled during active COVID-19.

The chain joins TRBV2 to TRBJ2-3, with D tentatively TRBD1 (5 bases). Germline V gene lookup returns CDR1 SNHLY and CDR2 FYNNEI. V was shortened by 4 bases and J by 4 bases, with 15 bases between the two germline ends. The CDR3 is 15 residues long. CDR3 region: CASSGGRELADTQYF. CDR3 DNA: TGTGCCAGCAGTGGCGGCAGGGAATTAGCAGATACGCAGTATTTT.

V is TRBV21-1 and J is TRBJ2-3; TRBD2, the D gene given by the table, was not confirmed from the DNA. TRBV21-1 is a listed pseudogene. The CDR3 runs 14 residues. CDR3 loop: CASCGRGGTDTQYF. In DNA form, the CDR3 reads TGTGCCAGCTGTGGGCGGGGGGGCACAGATACGCAGTATTTT.

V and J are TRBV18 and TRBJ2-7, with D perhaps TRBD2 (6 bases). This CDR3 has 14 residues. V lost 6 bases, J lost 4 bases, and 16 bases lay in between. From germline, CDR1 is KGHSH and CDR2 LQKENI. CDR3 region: CASSREKGRYEQYF. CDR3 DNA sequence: TGTGCCAGCTCCCGGGAAAAGGGGAGGTACGAGCAGTACTTC.

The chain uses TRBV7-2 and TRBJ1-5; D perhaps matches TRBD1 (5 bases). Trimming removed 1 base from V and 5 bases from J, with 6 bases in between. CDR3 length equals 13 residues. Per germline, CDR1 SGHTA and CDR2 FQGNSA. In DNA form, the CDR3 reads TGTGCCAGCAGCTTAGAAGGGGATCAGCCCCAGCATTTT. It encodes CASSLEGDQPQHF.

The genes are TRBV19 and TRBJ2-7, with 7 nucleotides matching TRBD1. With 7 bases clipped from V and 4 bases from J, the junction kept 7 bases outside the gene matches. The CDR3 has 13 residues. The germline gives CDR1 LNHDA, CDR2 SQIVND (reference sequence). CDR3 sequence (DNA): TGTGCCAGTACCGGGACAGAACGATACGAGCAGTACTTC. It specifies CASTGTERYEQYF.

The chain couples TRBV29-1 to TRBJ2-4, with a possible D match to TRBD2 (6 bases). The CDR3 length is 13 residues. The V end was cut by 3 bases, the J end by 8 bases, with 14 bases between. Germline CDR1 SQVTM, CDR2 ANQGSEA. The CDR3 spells CSVDGRPGDIQYF. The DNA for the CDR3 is TGCAGCGTTGATGGGAGGCCGGGGGACATTCAGTACTTC.

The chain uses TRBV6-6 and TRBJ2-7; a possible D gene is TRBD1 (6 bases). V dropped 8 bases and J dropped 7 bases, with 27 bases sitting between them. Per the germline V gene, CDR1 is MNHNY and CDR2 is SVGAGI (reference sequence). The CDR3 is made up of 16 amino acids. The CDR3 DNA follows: TGTGCCAGCGCCAACAGGGCGAGGGGCTCCCCTGTGGAGCAGTACTTC. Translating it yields CASANRARGSPVEQYF.

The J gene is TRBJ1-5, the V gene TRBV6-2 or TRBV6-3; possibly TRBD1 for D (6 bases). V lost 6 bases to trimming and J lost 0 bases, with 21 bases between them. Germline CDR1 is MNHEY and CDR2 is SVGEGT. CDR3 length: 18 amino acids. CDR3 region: CASSNFLRQANSNQPQHF. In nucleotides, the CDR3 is TGTGCCAGCAGCAACTTCCTTCGACAGGCAAATAGCAATCAGCCCCAGCATTTT.

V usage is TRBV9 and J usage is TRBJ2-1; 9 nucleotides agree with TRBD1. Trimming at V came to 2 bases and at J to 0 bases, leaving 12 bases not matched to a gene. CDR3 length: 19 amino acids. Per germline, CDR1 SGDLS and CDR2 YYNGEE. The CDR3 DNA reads TGTGCCAGCAGCGTTACCGGGACAGGGACCCTCAGCTCCTACAATGAGCAGTTCTTC. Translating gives CASSVTGTGTLSSYNEQFF.

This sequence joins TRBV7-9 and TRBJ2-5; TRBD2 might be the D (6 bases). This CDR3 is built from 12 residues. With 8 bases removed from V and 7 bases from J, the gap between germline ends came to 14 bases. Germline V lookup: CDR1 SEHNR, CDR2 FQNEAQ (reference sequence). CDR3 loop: CASGEVQGTQYF. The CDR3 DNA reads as TGTGCCAGCGGGGAGGTCCAGGGGACCCAGTACTTC. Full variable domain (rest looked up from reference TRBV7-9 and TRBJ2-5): DTGVSQNPRHKITKRGQNVTFRCDPISEHNRLYWYRQTLGQGPEFLTYFQNEAQLEKSRLLSDRFSAERPKGSFSTLEIQRTEQGDSAMYLCASGEVQGTQYFGPGTRLLVL.

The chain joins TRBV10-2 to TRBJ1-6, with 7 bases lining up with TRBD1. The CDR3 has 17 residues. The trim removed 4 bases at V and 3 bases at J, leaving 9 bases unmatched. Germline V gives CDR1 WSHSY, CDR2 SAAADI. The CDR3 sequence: CASSGAQGGFYNSPLHF. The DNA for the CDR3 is TGCGCCAGCAGTGGGGCGCAGGGGGGATTCTATAATTCACCCCTCCACTTT.

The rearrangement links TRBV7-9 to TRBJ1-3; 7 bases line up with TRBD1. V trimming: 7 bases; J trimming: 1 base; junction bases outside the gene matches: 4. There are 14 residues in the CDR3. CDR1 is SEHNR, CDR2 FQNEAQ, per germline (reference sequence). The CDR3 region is CASTRQGSGNTIYF. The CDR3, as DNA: TGTGCCAGCACCAGACAGGGTTCTGGAAACACCATATATTTT. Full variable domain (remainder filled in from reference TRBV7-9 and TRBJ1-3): DTGVSQNPRHKITKRGQNVTFRCDPISEHNRLYWYRQTLGQGPEFLTYFQNEAQLEKSRLLSDRFSAERPKGSFSTLEIQRTEQGDSAMYLCASTRQGSGNTIYFGEGSWLTVV.

DNA of the CDR3: TGTGCCACCAATACAGACAATGAGCAGTTCTTC. Amino acids: CATNTDNEQFF. This chain joins TRBV10-3 and TRBJ2-1, with D uncertain. Germline V gene lookup returns CDR1 ENHRY and CDR2 SYGVKD. Trimming removed 10 bases at V and 5 bases at J, with 9 bases between. The CDR3 runs 11 residues.

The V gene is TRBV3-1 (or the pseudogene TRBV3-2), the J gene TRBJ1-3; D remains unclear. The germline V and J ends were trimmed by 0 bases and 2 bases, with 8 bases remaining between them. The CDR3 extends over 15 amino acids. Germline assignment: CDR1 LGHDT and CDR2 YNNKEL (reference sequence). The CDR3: CASSQDQGAGNTIYF. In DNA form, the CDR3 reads TGTGCCAGCAGCCAAGATCAAGGAGCTGGAAACACCATATATTTT.

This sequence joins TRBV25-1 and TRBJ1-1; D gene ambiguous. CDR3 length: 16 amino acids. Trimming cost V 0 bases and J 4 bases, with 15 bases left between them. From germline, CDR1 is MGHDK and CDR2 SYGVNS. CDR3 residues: CASSEYGFAGITEAFF. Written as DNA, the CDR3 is TGTGCCAGCAGTGAATATGGATTTGCGGGGATCACTGAAGCTTTCTTT.

CDR3: CASSVASLTDTQYF. CDR3 DNA sequence: TGTGCCAGCAGCGTAGCTAGCCTCACAGATACGCAGTATTTT. This chain uses TRBV9 with TRBJ2-3, with a possible D match to TRBD2 (5 bases). Deletions cut 0 bases from V and 2 bases from J, with 7 bases between. Germline-derived CDR1 and CDR2 are SGDLS and YYNGEE. There are 14 residues in the CDR3.

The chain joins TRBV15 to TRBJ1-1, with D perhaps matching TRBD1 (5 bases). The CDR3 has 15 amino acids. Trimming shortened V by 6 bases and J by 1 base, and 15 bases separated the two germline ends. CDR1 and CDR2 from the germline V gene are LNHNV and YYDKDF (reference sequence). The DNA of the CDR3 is TGTGCCACCAGAAGACGACGGACATCGAACACTGAAGCTTTCTTT. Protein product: CATRRRRTSNTEAFF.

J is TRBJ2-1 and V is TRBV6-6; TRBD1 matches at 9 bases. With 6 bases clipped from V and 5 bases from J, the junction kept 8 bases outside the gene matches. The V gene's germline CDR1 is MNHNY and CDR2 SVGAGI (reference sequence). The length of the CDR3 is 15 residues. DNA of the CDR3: TGTGCCAGCAGCGCTCCGGGACAGGGCGACAATGAGCAGTTCTTC. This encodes CASSAPGQGDNEQFF.